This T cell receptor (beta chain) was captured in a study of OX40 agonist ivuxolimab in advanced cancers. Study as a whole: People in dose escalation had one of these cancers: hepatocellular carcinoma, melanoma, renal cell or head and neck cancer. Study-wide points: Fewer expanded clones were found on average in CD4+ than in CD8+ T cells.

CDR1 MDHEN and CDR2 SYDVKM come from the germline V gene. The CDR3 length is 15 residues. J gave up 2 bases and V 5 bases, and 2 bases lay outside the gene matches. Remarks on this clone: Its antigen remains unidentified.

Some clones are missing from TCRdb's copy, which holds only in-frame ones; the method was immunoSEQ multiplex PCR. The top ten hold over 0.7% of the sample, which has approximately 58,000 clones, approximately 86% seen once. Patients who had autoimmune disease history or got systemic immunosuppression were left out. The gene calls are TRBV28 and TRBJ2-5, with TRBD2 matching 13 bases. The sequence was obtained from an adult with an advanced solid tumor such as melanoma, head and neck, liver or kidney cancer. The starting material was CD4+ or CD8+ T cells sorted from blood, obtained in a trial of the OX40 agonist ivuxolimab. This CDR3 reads CASSRTSGGQETQYF. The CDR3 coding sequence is TGTGCCAGCAGTCGGACTAGCGGGGGACAAGAGACCCAGTACTTC.